Here is one TCR beta chain with its context. The sample comes from a study of blood T cell repertoires in COVID-19. About the research overall: Italy, Spain and the United States were the sources of the convalescent and acute COVID-19 samples. T cells, B-cell-depleted T cells, or PBMCs supplied cDNA or gDNA.

V was cut by 2 bases and J by 4 bases, with 3 bases left in between. Germline V gene lookup returns CDR1 SGDLS and CDR2 YYNGEE. The CDR3 spans 12 residues. Under the authors' procedure: Nucleated cell number was recorded as an estimate derived from reference gene primer amplification. Assay: immunoSEQ multiplex PCR; the TCRdb copy retains only in-frame clones and omits some. That table gives V, J and clone size, and the DNA gave D and trimming. This sample yields about 220,000 clones, of which 84% are seen a single time; 5% to 6.5% belongs to the top ten. The sample consisted of peripheral blood. The chain employs TRBV9 and TRBJ2-2; no clear D gene. The clonotype was recovered from a woman between 55 and 75 years old who had recovered from COVID-19. As DNA, the CDR3 is TGTGCCAGCAGCGTTAGCACCGGGGAGCTGTTTTTT. Translated: CASSVSTGELFF.